Included here is one TCR beta chain sequence, with context. Sequencing used immunoSEQ multiplex PCR; TCRdb keeps in-frame clones, though not all of them. This table holds tens of thousands of clones, around nine tenths found once. The data stem from a study of blood T cell repertoires in COVID-19. CDR1 and CDR2 (germline): LNHNV, YYDKDF (reference sequence). V shed 8 bases, J shed 2 bases, and the junction held 13 bases outside the gene matches. CDR3 length equals 16 residues. Seattle cases were enrolled at active infection and followed longitudinally. This chain uses TRBV15 with TRBJ1-1, with 8 bases identical to TRBD1. The TCR sequence derives from a man aged 60 to 69 with COVID-19, enrolled during active disease. Sequenced: peripheral blood. CDR3 residues: CATLDLGQGKNTEAFF. CDR3 bases: TGTGCCACCCTTGATCTAGGACAGGGTAAAAACACTGAAGCTTTCTTT.